This TCR beta chain was found in a study of memory CD4+ T cells and cytomegalovirus serostatus. Study-wide results and limits: CD4+ memory repertoires contained about 40% of the 164 reported CMV TCRbeta sequences.

Between the trimmed V and J ends, which lost 0 bases and 9 bases, there was a span of 6 bases. Germline V gene lookup returns CDR1 SGHNT and CDR2 YENEEA. The CDR3 spans 12 residues. Single viable CD3+CD4+CD8-CD45RO+ cells were sorted as the memory CD4+ T cells. Original analysis: After removing out-of-frame reads, 2 million to 2.5 million distinct TCRbeta sequences remained. Assay used: immunoSEQ multiplex PCR; TCRdb lists only in-frame clones, some missing. V and J calls and clone size follow that table, whereas D and trimming were derived from the DNA. The repertoire holds under 85,000 clones, with about 78% as singletons. Of note for this clone: The target antigen is unknown.

The chain carries TRBV11-3 and TRBJ1-5; no firm D call. The sequencing sample was made of memory CD4+ T cells from blood. The TCR originated in an adult in good health and CMV-seropositive. In nucleotides, the CDR3 is TGTGCCAGCAGCTTAGAATGGTCGCCCCAGCATTTT. Amino acid sequence: CASSLEWSPQHF.